The 30 T cell receptor beta chains listed next were all sequenced from one sample in a study of blood T cell repertoires in COVID-19. Profiling relied on immunoSEQ multiplex PCR, and the TCRdb table lists in-frame clones only, not all of them. The repertoire includes about 160,000 clones, around 82% of them detected once, and roughly 6.4% sits in the top ten. The sequencing sample was made of peripheral blood. These receptors came from a woman aged 40 to 50 with COVID-19, enrolled during active disease.

The CDR3, as DNA: TGCGCCAGCAGCCAGCCGGGACAGACCACCTATAATTCACCCCTCCACTTT. The encoded protein is CASSQPGQTTYNSPLHF. V and J are TRBV4-1 and TRBJ1-6; 7 bases are shared with TRBD1. The germline V gene has CDR1 MGHRA and CDR2 YSYEKL. The V gene end was trimmed by 3 bases and the J gene end by 2 bases; junction bases not matched to a gene: 7. The CDR3 is 17 residues long.

The chain couples TRBV5-1 to TRBJ1-2; 9 nucleotides match TRBD1. The CDR3 sequence is 16 residues long. From germline, CDR1 is SGHRS and CDR2 YFSETQ. Germline trimming cut 1 base from V and 4 bases from J; bases unmatched to any gene: 8. The CDR3 bases are TGCGCCAGCAGCTTGATGGACAGGGGAATATTCTATGGCTACACCTTC. Protein product: CASSLMDRGIFYGYTF.

V is TRBV4-1 and J is TRBJ1-1, with TRBD1 matching over 8 bases. The germline gives CDR1 MGHRA, CDR2 YSYEKL. V lost 1 base to trimming and J lost 0 bases; unmatched junction nucleotides: 4. The CDR3 runs to 16 residues. This CDR3 reads CASSQGPGGLNTEAFF. The CDR3 DNA reads as TGCGCCAGCAGCCAAGGGCCAGGGGGCCTGAACACTGAAGCTTTCTTT.

This sequence joins TRBV18 and TRBJ2-5; tentative D call: TRBD1 (6 bases). CDR1 KGHSH and CDR2 LQKENI come from the germline V gene. The CDR3 spans 17 residues. Trimming took 2 bases from V and 0 from J, leaving 16 bases between them. The CDR3 loop reads CASSPFRGESHQETQYF. CDR3 in DNA: TGTGCCAGCTCACCATTCAGGGGCGAGAGCCACCAAGAGACCCAGTACTTC.

This chain connects TRBV19 to TRBJ2-1; TRBD2 might be the D (7 bases). CDR3 length equals 16 residues. Germline loops: CDR1 LNHDA, CDR2 SQIVND (reference sequence). Deletions cut 4 bases from V and 2 bases from J, with 15 bases between. The CDR3 bases are TGTGCCAGTAGTACTGGGGGGGCCCTGGCCTACAATGAGCAGTTCTTC. This sequence encodes CASSTGGALAYNEQFF.

The chain has TRBV3-1 (or the pseudogene TRBV3-2) and TRBJ2-7, with a possible D match to TRBD1 (6 bases). The CDR3 length is 14 residues. The V end lost 1 base, the J end lost 7 bases, and 14 bases lay between the germline ends. CDR1 LGHDT and CDR2 YNNKEL come from the germline V gene (reference sequence). In DNA, the CDR3 is TGTGCCAGCAGCCAAGGACAGGTGTGGGAAGAGCAGTACGTC. Translated, it gives CASSQGQVWEEQYV.

J is TRBJ2-3 and V is TRBV11-2, with a tentative D call TRBD2 (6 bases). Germline CDR1 and CDR2: SGHAT and FQNNGV. The CDR3 sequence is 17 residues long. Trimming stripped 5 bases from V and 3 bases from J, with 21 bases between. CDR3 coding DNA: TGTGCCAGCAGCCAATTTTTGGAGGGCAGGGAGACAGATACGCAGTATTTT. This sequence encodes CASSQFLEGRETDTQYF.

The chain combines TRBV9 with TRBJ2-3; 8 bases agree with TRBD2. Looked up from germline, CDR1 is SGDLS and CDR2 is YYNGEE. The length of the CDR3 is 15 residues. V was clipped by 2 bases and J by 4 bases; unmatched bases: 6. Here the CDR3 DNA reads TGTGCCAGCAGCGTGAGCGGGAGTAGTGCAGATACGCAGTATTTT. It yields the protein CASSVSGSSADTQYF.

The rearrangement joins TRBV11-2 to TRBJ1-2; 7 nucleotides match TRBD1. After removal of 5 bases from V and 2 bases from J, the junction contained 11 bases not matched to a gene. Germline V gene lookup returns CDR1 SGHAT and CDR2 FQNNGV. There are 16 residues in the CDR3. DNA of the CDR3: TGTGCCAGCAGCCCACCACAGGGGAAGCCCAACTATGGCTACACCTTC. This gives the protein CASSPPQGKPNYGYTF.

V and J are TRBV2 and TRBJ1-2; 10 bases map to TRBD1. This CDR3 is 16 amino acids long. The germline CDR1 and CDR2 sequences are SNHLY and FYNNEI. The trim removed 8 bases at V and 2 bases at J, leaving 11 bases unmatched. The CDR3 coding sequence is TGTGCCAGCCTGGACGGGACAGGGGCACGGAACTATGGCTACACCTTC. It is translated as CASLDGTGARNYGYTF.

The genes are TRBV6-1 and TRBJ1-2, with no clear D. V shed 0 bases and J shed 1 base, with 3 bases lying between them. Germline values: CDR1 MNHNS, CDR2 SASEGT. This CDR3 contains 13 residues. The CDR3 DNA is TGTGCCAGCAGTGAAGCCTTTAACTATGGCTACACCTTC. It is translated as CASSEAFNYGYTF.

In this sample, this clone turned up a few times. The CDR3 sequence: CASSLLPGSLEGYTF. The CDR3 DNA is TGTGCCAGCAGCTTACTGCCTGGTTCCCTAGAGGGCTACACCTTC. The J gene is TRBJ1-2, the V gene TRBV7-8; D gene ambiguous. Trimming pared 2 bases from V and 8 bases from J, leaving 18 bases between. The germline gives CDR1 SGHVS, CDR2 FQNEAQ. The CDR3 runs 15 residues.

The V and J genes are TRBV5-1 and TRBJ2-2; 14 bases line up with TRBD2. This CDR3 contains 17 residues. After removal of 4 bases from V and 4 bases from J, the junction contained 6 bases not matched to a gene. CDR1 SGHRS and CDR2 YFSETQ come from the germline V gene. CDR3 amino acids: CASSRGLAGEGTGELFF. CDR3 sequence (DNA): TGCGCCAGCAGCAGGGGACTAGCGGGAGAGGGCACCGGGGAGCTGTTTTTT.

This clone has a handful of counts. The genes are TRBV28 and TRBJ2-2; 9 nucleotides line up with TRBD1. V lost 4 bases, J lost 5 bases, and 2 bases stayed unmatched. The CDR3 is 14 amino acids. The V gene's germline CDR1 is MDHEN and CDR2 SYDVKM. The CDR3 nucleotides read TGTGCCAGCAGTTGGGACAGGGCGACCGGGGAGCTGTTTTTT. This gives the protein CASSWDRATGELFF. Full variable domain (rest looked up from reference TRBV28 and TRBJ2-2): DVKVTQSSRYLVKRTGEKVFLECVQDMDHENMFWYRQDPGLGLRLIYFSYDVKMKEKGDIPEGYSVSREKKERFSLILESASTNQTSMYLCASSWDRATGELFFGEGSRLTVL.

This clone showed up just a few times. V is TRBV19 and J is TRBJ1-5; possible D gene TRBD1, 6 bases. The CDR3 extends over 18 amino acids. The germline CDR1 and CDR2 sequences are LNHDA and SQIVND (reference sequence). The V gene lost 3 bases and the J gene lost 4 bases, with 22 bases spanning the gap. In DNA form, the CDR3 reads TGTGCCAGTAGTATTGTAGGGGGAAGAATCGTGGGTAATCAGCCCCAGCATTTT. Translating it yields CASSIVGGRIVGNQPQHF.

V gene TRBV20-1 combines with J gene TRBJ1-1; D unresolved. This CDR3 has 14 residues. Trimming pared 3 bases from V and 0 bases from J, leaving 11 bases between. Looked up from germline, CDR1 is DFQATT and CDR2 is SNEGSKA (reference sequence). The CDR3, as DNA: TGCAGTGCTAGTTCTCAGTCCCTGAACACTGAAGCTTTCTTT. This codes for CSASSQSLNTEAFF.

J is TRBJ1-1 and V is TRBV6-1; possibly TRBD1 for D (6 bases). V gave up 2 bases and J gave up 1 base, with 11 bases separating them. CDR1 is MNHNS and CDR2 is SASEGT in the germline V gene. The CDR3 totals 15 residues. CDR3 in amino acids: CASSEPGQANTEAFF. CDR3 sequence (DNA): TGTGCCAGCAGTGAACCGGGACAAGCGAACACTGAAGCTTTCTTT.

J is TRBJ2-5 and V is TRBV13, with 7 bases matching TRBD1. Germline CDR1 reads PRHDT; CDR2 reads FYEKMQ (reference sequence). CDR3 length: 16 amino acids. With V trimmed by 5 bases and J by 2 bases, 11 bases remained unmatched. The CDR3 spells CASSTTGTAVQETQYF. The CDR3 coding sequence is TGTGCCAGCAGCACTACCGGGACAGCGGTTCAAGAGACCCAGTACTTC.

The chain couples TRBV3-1 (or the pseudogene TRBV3-2) to TRBJ2-3, with 8 bases aligning to TRBD2. The trim removed 5 bases at V and 5 bases at J, leaving 6 bases unmatched. Germline V gives CDR1 LGHDT, CDR2 YNNKEL (reference sequence). There are 14 residues in the CDR3. CDR3 region: CASSTYLAGDTQYF. The CDR3 nucleotides read TGTGCCAGCAGCACCTACCTAGCGGGAGATACGCAGTATTTT.

The chain has TRBV12-3 or TRBV12-4 and TRBJ1-1; D might be TRBD1 (6 bases). Trimming left V 8 bases short and J 2 bases short, with 12 bases between. The CDR3 spans 13 residues. CDR3 sequence: CASGSQGNTEAFF. CDR3 sequence (DNA): TGTGCCAGCGGATCACAGGGTAACACTGAAGCTTTCTTT.

The gene calls are TRBV5-6 and TRBJ2-4; 13 nucleotides line up with TRBD2. Germline lookup yields CDR1 SGHDT and CDR2 YYEEEE. V was clipped by 6 bases and J by 3 bases; unmatched bases: 3. The CDR3 contains 15 residues. The DNA for the CDR3 is TGTGCCAGCACCGGACTAGCGGGAGACAAAAACATTCAGTACTTC. Amino acids: CASTGLAGDKNIQYF. Using reference TRBV5-6 and TRBJ2-4 for the parts outside the CDR3, the full variable domain is DAGVTQSPTHLIKTRGQQVTLRCSPKSGHDTVSWYQQALGQGPQFIFQYYEEEERQRGNFPDRFSGHQFPNYSSELNVNALLLGDSALYLCASTGLAGDKNIQYFGAGTRLSVL.

The V call is TRBV14, the J call TRBJ1-6; no definite D call. Trimming left V 8 bases short and J 3 bases short, with 11 bases between. This CDR3 region has 14 residues. Germline loops: CDR1 SGHDN, CDR2 FVKESK. This CDR3 reads CASAPQNYNSPLHF. CDR3 nucleotides: TGTGCCAGCGCACCGCAGAACTATAATTCACCCCTCCACTTT.

This clone was found a few times. The V gene is TRBV19, the J gene TRBJ1-1; D is unresolved. Germline lookup yields CDR1 LNHDA and CDR2 SQIVND (reference sequence). The CDR3 extends over 15 amino acids. Trimming took 7 bases from V and 5 from J, leaving 20 bases between them. The CDR3 sequence: CASTEPGTLRTEAFF. The CDR3 DNA reads as TGTGCCAGTACCGAACCGGGAACCCTGAGGACTGAAGCTTTCTTT.

As DNA, the CDR3 is TGCGCCAGCAGTGGGACGTTCTCCAGGACAGGAGTTTCACCCCTCCACTTT. It yields the protein CASSGTFSRTGVSPLHF. V gene TRBV10-2 combines with J gene TRBJ1-6; 7 bases are shared with TRBD1. This CDR3 region has 17 residues. Germline assignment: CDR1 WSHSY and CDR2 SAAADI. The V segment lost 4 bases and the J segment 9 bases; nucleotides outside the gene matches: 15.

The chain is built from TRBV6-6 and TRBJ1-1; no definite D call. CDR3 length: 14 residues. The V and J ends lost 9 bases and 4 bases respectively, with 18 bases between them. Germline V gene lookup returns CDR1 MNHNY and CDR2 SVGAGI (reference sequence). The DNA for the CDR3 is TGTGCCAGTGCGGGAGGGTGGGTAGGCACTGAAGCTTTCTTT. Translation: CASAGGWVGTEAFF.

This clone has a handful of counts. The V call is TRBV4-1, the J call TRBJ2-7, with 8 nucleotides matching TRBD1. In germline, CDR1 is MGHRA, CDR2 YSYEKL. The CDR3 is 17 residues long. The J segment lost 2 bases and the V segment lost 1 base, leaving 10 bases of the junction unmatched. CDR3 sequence reads: CASSQGRGQGVTYEQYF. In DNA form, the CDR3 reads TGCGCCAGCAGCCAAGGGCGAGGACAGGGAGTAACCTACGAGCAGTACTTC.

In its sample, this clone was seen once. The chain uses TRBV6-5 and TRBJ2-1; D gene unclear. The length of the CDR3 is 11 residues. CDR1 MNHEY and CDR2 SVGAGI come from the germline V gene. Trimming pared 8 bases from V and 4 bases from J, leaving 6 bases between. The CDR3 region has the DNA TGTGCCAGCCATGAGTACAATGAGCAGTTCTTC. Its translation: CASHEYNEQFF.

This rearrangement joins TRBV21-1 to TRBJ2-2; TRBD2 reflects the table's D call only, with no check against the DNA. TRBV21-1 counts as a pseudogene. There are 20 residues in the CDR3. DNA for the CDR3: TGTGCCAGCAGCAAAATTCCCGGGAAAGACCAGCGGGGGGGCACCGGGGAGCTGTTTTTT. The encoded protein is CASSKIPGKDQRGGTGELFF.

This rearrangement joins TRBV6-5 to TRBJ2-1; possibly TRBD1 for D (6 bases). V lost 4 bases and J 9 bases, leaving 22 bases between the germline ends. This CDR3 has 16 amino acids. Looked up from germline, CDR1 is MNHEY and CDR2 is SVGAGI. DNA of the CDR3: TGTGCCAGCAGTTTAACTCGGAGCAAGGGGGTCTTTGAGCAGTTCTTC. Residues: CASSLTRSKGVFEQFF.

DNA for the CDR3: TGTGCCAGCAGCTCCACAGGGTCTTCCTACGAGCAGTACGTC. Translated: CASSSTGSSYEQYV. The chain combines TRBV11-2 with TRBJ2-7, with D perhaps TRBD1 (6 bases). CDR1 and CDR2 from the germline V gene are SGHAT and FQNNGV. V was clipped by 4 bases and J by 1 base, with 11 bases between them. The CDR3 is 14 residues long.